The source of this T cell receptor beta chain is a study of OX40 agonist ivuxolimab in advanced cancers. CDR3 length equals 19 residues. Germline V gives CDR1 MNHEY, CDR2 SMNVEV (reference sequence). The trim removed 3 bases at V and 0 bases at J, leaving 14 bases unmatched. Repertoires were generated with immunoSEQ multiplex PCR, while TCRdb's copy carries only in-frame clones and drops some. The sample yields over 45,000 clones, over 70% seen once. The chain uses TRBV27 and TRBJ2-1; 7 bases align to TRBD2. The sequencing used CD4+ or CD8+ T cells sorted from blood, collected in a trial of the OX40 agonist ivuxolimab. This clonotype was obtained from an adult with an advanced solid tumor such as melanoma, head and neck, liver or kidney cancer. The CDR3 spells CASSFLSGRFGSSYNEQFF. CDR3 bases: TGTGCCAGCAGTTTTCTTAGCGGGCGTTTTGGGAGCTCCTACAATGAGCAGTTCTTC.